This TCR beta chain derives from a study of shared clonotypes between healthy human individuals. Study-level information: A few men and two women, aged 18 to 49, were donors.

Deep-level assay runs were performed. Repertoires were generated with immunoSEQ multiplex PCR, while TCRdb's copy carries only in-frame clones and drops some. The table shows about 2.3 million clones, with roughly 90% occurring only once. Healthy HIV-negative adults without recent acute infections or vaccinations served as donors. V shed 6 bases and J shed 0 bases, with 12 bases lying between them. Germline CDR1 and CDR2: MGHDK and SYGVNS. This CDR3 region has 15 residues. Study results and caveats: Generally, naive subsets (rather than memory subsets) showed larger estimated richness.

Comment on this clone: Antigen specificity is unknown.

The chain couples TRBV25-1 to TRBJ2-1; weak D call: TRBD2 (5 bases). Sequenced input: naive CD4+ T cells from PBMCs. Subset reported: CD45RA+ positively selected. The TCR was taken from a man in his late teens or twenties in good health. Some clones in this sample may be carry-over from other donors' samples. CDR3 residues: CASRLDLSSYNEQFF. Here the CDR3 DNA reads TGTGCCAGCAGACTAGACTTGAGCTCCTACAATGAGCAGTTCTTC.